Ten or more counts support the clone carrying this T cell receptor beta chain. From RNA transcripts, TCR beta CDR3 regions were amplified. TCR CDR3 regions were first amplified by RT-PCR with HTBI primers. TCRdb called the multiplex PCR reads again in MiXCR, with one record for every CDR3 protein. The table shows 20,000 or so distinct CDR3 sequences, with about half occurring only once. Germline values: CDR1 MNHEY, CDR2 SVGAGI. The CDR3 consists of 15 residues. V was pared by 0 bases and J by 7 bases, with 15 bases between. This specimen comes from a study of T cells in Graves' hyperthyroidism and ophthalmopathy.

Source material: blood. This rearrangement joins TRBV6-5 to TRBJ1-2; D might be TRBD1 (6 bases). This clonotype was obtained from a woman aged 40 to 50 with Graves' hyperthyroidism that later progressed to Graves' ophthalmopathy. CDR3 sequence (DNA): TGTGCCAGCAGTTACTCGGGGGGCGACCTCGGTGGCTACACCTTC. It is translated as CASSYSGGDLGGYTF.